Sequencing of this T cell receptor beta chain was carried out in a study of T cells after yellow fever vaccination. Study-level findings and limits: A minor fraction of clonotypes spanned both CD4 and CD8 compartments.

V dropped 8 bases and J dropped 8 bases, with 22 bases sitting between them. The CDR3 sequence is 15 residues long. Germline values: CDR1 MDHEN, CDR2 SYDVKM. One entry per CDR3 protein results from TCRdb running MiXCR on the 5' RACE reads. The sample consists of about 160,000 distinct CDR3 sequences, approximately 6.7% of them appearing once. This clonotype has ten or more counts. Its specificity is not known. The chain carries TRBV28 and TRBJ2-1; a possible D gene is TRBD2 (6 bases). The sequenced sample was CD4+ T cells sorted from PBMCs, obtained around 5 days after the first yellow fever vaccination. The sequence derives from a man between 18 and 29 years old who received the YFV17D yellow fever vaccine. Here the CDR3 reads CASGLSSAGPHEQFF. The CDR3 DNA sequence: TGTGCCAGCGGACTATCGAGTGCAGGACCCCATGAGCAGTTCTTC. The variable domain in full, completed from reference TRBV28 and TRBJ2-1, reads DVKVTQSSRYLVKRTGEKVFLECVQDMDHENMFWYRQDPGLGLRLIYFSYDVKMKEKGDIPEGYSVSREKKERFSLILESASTNQTSMYLCASGLSSAGPHEQFFGPGTRLTVL.